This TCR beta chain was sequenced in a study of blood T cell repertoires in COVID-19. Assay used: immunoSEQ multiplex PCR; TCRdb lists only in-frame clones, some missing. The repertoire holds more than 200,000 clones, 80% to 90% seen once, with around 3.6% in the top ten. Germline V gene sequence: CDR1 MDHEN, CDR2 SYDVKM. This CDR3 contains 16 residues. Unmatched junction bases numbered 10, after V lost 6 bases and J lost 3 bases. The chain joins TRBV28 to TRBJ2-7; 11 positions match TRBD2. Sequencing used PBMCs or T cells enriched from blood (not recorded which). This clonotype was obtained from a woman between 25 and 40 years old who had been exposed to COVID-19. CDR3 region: CASSHSLTSGIYEQYF. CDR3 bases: TGTGCCAGCAGCCACTCATTGACTAGCGGGATCTACGAGCAGTACTTC.